This T cell receptor beta chain was sequenced during a study of T cells expressing NK-cell markers. The germline gives CDR1 DFQATT, CDR2 SNEGSKA (reference sequence). The CDR3 spans 15 residues. 5'RACE template switching with UMIs generated TCR beta cDNA. One entry per CDR3 protein, without DNA, is what TCRdb gives after re-calling the 5' RACE reads. Recorded for this sample: about 160,000 distinct CDR3 sequences. V is TRBV20-1 and J is TRBJ2-7; TCRdb's D gene call, TRBD1, goes unchecked for lack of DNA. The sequence derives from a man between 18 and 69 years old in good health. The sequenced sample was blood T cells: a sorted CD56 or NKG2C T cell subset, CD4+ or CD8+ T cells, or bulk PBMC T cells (not recorded which). The CDR3 sequence is CSARDQKTGSHEQYF.